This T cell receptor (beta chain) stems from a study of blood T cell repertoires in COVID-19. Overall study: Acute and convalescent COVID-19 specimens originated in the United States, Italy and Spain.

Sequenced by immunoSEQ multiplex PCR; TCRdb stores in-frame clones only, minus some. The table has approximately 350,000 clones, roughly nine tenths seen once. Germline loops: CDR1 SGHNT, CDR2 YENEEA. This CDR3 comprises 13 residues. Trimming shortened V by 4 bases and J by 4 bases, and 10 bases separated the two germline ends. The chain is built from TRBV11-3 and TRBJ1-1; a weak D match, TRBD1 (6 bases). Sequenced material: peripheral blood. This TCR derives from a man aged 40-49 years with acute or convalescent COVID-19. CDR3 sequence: CASSSPGVTEAFF. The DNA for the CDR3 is TGTGCCAGCAGCTCCCCAGGGGTCACTGAAGCTTTCTTT.